Below, one T cell receptor beta chain is given with its context. It has no known antigen specificity. Base quality data are lacking; no much larger clone is found one base away. Participants in the prospective study were enrolled through a virtual design, were aged about 18 to 100 years, and lived in roughly 25 United States geographic areas. In the prospective study, cohorts were assigned on the basis of participant-reported clinical history obtained from a screening survey and a study questionnaire. Recovered participants in ImmuneRACE Cohort 3 were defined by two consecutive negative NP/OP PCR tests, clearance by a healthcare professional, or resolution of symptoms. In the prospective study, whole blood, serum and a nasopharyngeal or oropharyngeal swab were collected from each participant by mobile phlebotomists. Participants in the prospective study had the option to provide additional blood draws and questionnaires over an approximately 2-month period. Prospective study blood samples were shipped either frozen or at room temperature before DNA extraction.

The data derive from a study of blood T cell repertoires in COVID-19 (dated by TCRdb to about 2020). For context, the study as a whole: The collaborator samples originated in the United States, Italy and Spain and spanned the acute and convalescent phases of COVID-19. Sample metadata almost always included a de-identified subject ID, COVID-19 status, age in years and sex. The prospective study material was composed of cDNA or gDNA derived from T cells, B-cell-depleted T cells, or PBMCs. Where HLA class I and class II types were available, the types were taken from metadata supplied by the sample provider, not from assay-based typing. Samples came from the ongoing ImmuneRACE study (first 160 participants) plus 1,254 subjects from 6 global collaborators. Subjects who had been exposed to COVID-19, were actively infected with it, or had recovered from it provided the deeply sampled blood TCRbeta repertoires that made up the dataset. A freely available public database, intended as a resource for researchers studying the immune response to SARS-CoV-2, is where the repertoires were released.

The investigation overall reported the following: How much clinical and demographic metadata was included differed by source and by participant, and the metadata was provided uncurated.

TCRbeta CDR3 regions were amplified from genomic DNA by means of the immunoSEQ Assay, a bias-controlled multiplex PCR. On the study's bioinformatics: Nucleated cell counts per sample were estimated from amplification of reference gene primers within the assay. To quantify the absolute abundance of each unique TCRbeta CDR3 rearrangement, sequence reads were collapsed and filtered. Productive Simpson clonality was computed per sample as the square root of Simpson's diversity index over productive rearrangements. The table comes from immuneACCESS by way of TCRdb, which keeps in-frame sequences with V and J called. Part of the clones is missing from these tables; in studies checked, under half for an unresolved V gene and the rest for unknown reasons. V, J and clone size derive from that table, while D and trimming were established from the DNA sequence. The sample records some 200,000 clones, 82% of which are singletons. Of the sample, about 11% is held by the ten largest clones.

The clonotype originates from a man between 35 and 55 years old who had recovered from COVID-19. Sequenced material: PBMCs or T cells enriched from blood (not recorded which).

The nucleotide sequence is TGCGCCAGCAGCTTGGCGGATACGCAGTATTTT. Its translation is CASSLADTQYF. This receptor chain uses TRBV5-1 and TRBJ2-3; no D gene can be assigned with confidence. Counted from cysteine to phenylalanine, this CDR3 has 11 amino acids. Just CDR3 DNA is preserved here, 33 bases in frame from base 1. Reading the germline V gene gives CDR1 SGHRS and CDR2 YFSETQ. Between the V and J ends, shortened by 0 bases and 6 bases respectively, the junction contains 2 bases.